These 23 T cell receptor beta chains share one sample of origin, sequenced in a study of T-cell reconstitution after alpha-beta-depleted transplantation in children. A library of TCRbeta sequences, prepared with unique molecular identifiers, was generated. Each CDR3 protein is one row after TCRdb ran MiXCR on the PCR reads. The sample records about 830,000 distinct CDR3 sequences, 16% being singletons. The specimen was PBMCs, mostly from graft donor cells, collected 360 days after TCRalphabeta/CD19-depleted stem cell transplant. Every receptor here comes from a male patient younger than 18 who had a stem cell transplant for acute lymphoblastic leukemia, so the T cells may come from the graft donor.

V usage is TRBV14 and J usage is TRBJ1-6; D unclear. V was cut by 5 bases and J by 10 bases, with 9 bases left in between. Per the germline V gene, CDR1 is SGHDN and CDR2 is FVKESK. The CDR3 runs to 12 residues. CDR3 nucleotides: TGTGCCAGCAGCTACCCAAACTCACCCCTCCACTTT. Encoded protein: CASSYPNSPLHF.

This clonotype came up many times. The chain recombines TRBV9 with TRBJ1-1, with a weak D call TRBD1 (5 bases). V dropped 0 bases and J dropped 7 bases, with 10 bases sitting between them. Germline lookup yields CDR1 SGDLS and CDR2 YYNGEE. The CDR3 runs to 13 residues. The CDR3 here is CASSVVQGFEAFF. DNA of the CDR3: TGTGCCAGCAGCGTAGTCCAGGGCTTTGAAGCTTTCTTT.

This clonotype was counted ten times or more. The J gene is TRBJ2-7, the V gene TRBV20-1; D remains ambiguous. The V gene lost 4 bases and the J gene lost 3 bases, with 7 bases spanning the gap. Germline CDR1 DFQATT, CDR2 SNEGSKA (reference sequence). The CDR3 runs to 11 residues. CDR3 DNA sequence: TGCAGTGCTATCGACGGCTACGAGCAGTACTTC. Its translation: CSAIDGYEQYF.

This clonotype has a handful of counts. The rearrangement joins TRBV5-6 to TRBJ2-7, with D perhaps TRBD1 or TRBD2 (5 bases each). Per germline, CDR1 SGHDT and CDR2 YYEEEE. Deletions cut 4 bases from V and 2 bases from J, with 16 bases between. The CDR3 covers 15 residues. The CDR3 DNA is TGTGCCAGCAGCACACTCCGGGACCCCCCCTACGAGCAGTACTTC. This translates into CASSTLRDPPYEQYF.

V is TRBV20-1 and J is TRBJ2-4, with D possibly TRBD2 on 6 matching bases. Deletions cut 0 bases from V and 0 bases from J, with 18 bases between. CDR1 is DFQATT, CDR2 SNEGSKA, per germline (reference sequence). The CDR3 runs to 18 residues. The CDR3 bases are TGCAGTGCTAGAGATGGGGCGCCCTCGGGAGTAGCCAAAAACATTCAGTACTTC. Translating it yields CSARDGAPSGVAKNIQYF.

This clonotype was observed a handful of times. The junction differs from germline at one of its ends, possibly a read error. The genes are TRBV2 and TRBJ2-1; TRBD2 matches 9 bases. Germline V lookup: CDR1 SNHLY, CDR2 FYNNEI. The CDR3 runs to 10 residues. CDR3 DNA: TGTGCCAGCAGCGGGACTAGCTCGCTCTTC. Translating it yields CASSGTSSLF. The complete variable domain, with remaining parts taken from reference TRBV2 and TRBJ2-1, reads EPEVTQTPSHQVTQMGQEVILRCVPISNHLYFYWYRQILGQKVEFLVSFYNNEISEKSEIFDDQFSVERPDGSNFTLKIRSTKLEDSAMYFCASSGTSSLFGPGTRLTVL.

This clonotype has just a few counts. The CDR3 sequence: CASSARGIGPTDTQYF. CDR3 DNA: TGTGCCAGCAGTGCGAGGGGGATCGGCCCCACAGATACGCAGTATTTT. This chain connects TRBV12-3 or TRBV12-4 to TRBJ2-3; TRBD1 might be the D (6 bases). The CDR3 contains 16 residues. Trimming cost V 5 bases and J 2 bases, with 17 bases left between them.

This clonotype came up a few times. The rearrangement joins TRBV9 to TRBJ2-5, with D hard to call. Germline CDR1 is SGDLS and CDR2 is YYNGEE. The CDR3 runs to 15 residues. Trimming took 0 bases from V and 0 from J, leaving 9 bases between them. CDR3 nucleotides: TGTGCCAGCAGCGTAGAAGGCTGGAACCAAGAGACCCAGTACTTC. Translation gives CASSVEGWNQETQYF.

V is TRBV29-1 and J is TRBJ2-3, with D possibly called TRBD1 or TRBD2 (6 bases each). From germline, CDR1 is SQVTM and CDR2 ANQGSEA. Trimming removed 7 bases at V and 4 bases at J, with 15 bases between. The CDR3 sequence is 13 residues long. The CDR3 here is CSGGGGGPDTQYF. CDR3 coding DNA: TGCAGCGGTGGAGGAGGGGGGCCAGATACGCAGTATTTT.

This clonotype was seen only a few times. The chain is built from TRBV10-3 and TRBJ2-1; 8 nucleotides line up with TRBD1. Unmatched junction bases numbered 4, after V lost 5 bases and J lost 4 bases. Germline lookup yields CDR1 ENHRY and CDR2 SYGVKD. The CDR3 is made up of 14 amino acids. The CDR3 nucleotides are TGTGCCATCAGTACGCAGGGGGCGTACAATGAGCAGTTCTTC. Translation: CAISTQGAYNEQFF.

This clonotype was seen a few times. This chain links TRBV4-2 with TRBJ2-1, with D possibly matching TRBD2 (6 bases). The V gene lost 3 bases and the J gene lost 8 bases, with 11 bases spanning the gap. The CDR3 has 13 amino acids. Looked up from germline, CDR1 is LGHNA and CDR2 is YNFKEQ. The CDR3 region has the DNA TGTGCCAGCAGCCACGTCCGGGACTATGAGCAGTTCTTC. Amino acids: CASSHVRDYEQFF.

This clonotype was counted only a few times. The chain recombines TRBV12-3 or TRBV12-4 with TRBJ1-2, with D unresolved. CDR3 length: 12 residues. Trimming took off 2 bases at V and 8 bases at J, with 9 bases between the two ends. Here the CDR3 reads CASSLLAGGYTF. The CDR3 region has the DNA TGTGCCAGCAGTTTACTGGCCGGCGGCTACACCTTC.

The genes are TRBV6-5 and TRBJ1-1; D remains ambiguous. The CDR3 runs 12 residues. Looked up from germline, CDR1 is MNHEY and CDR2 is SVGAGI. Trimming took off 6 bases at V and 8 bases at J, with 13 bases between the two ends. The CDR3 protein is CASSYTIGEAFF. The CDR3, as DNA: TGTGCCAGCAGCTACACCATCGGCGAAGCTTTCTTT.

The rearrangement joins TRBV20-1 to TRBJ1-3; D not resolved. The CDR3 is made up of 15 amino acids. Germline CDR1 DFQATT, CDR2 SNEGSKA (reference sequence). V lost 6 bases to trimming and J lost 4 bases, with 19 bases between them. CDR3 residues: CSASSDVVGGNTIYF. CDR3 sequence (DNA): TGCAGTGCCTCATCCGATGTGGTGGGCGGAAACACCATATATTTT.

The chain has TRBV6-2 or TRBV6-3 and TRBJ2-7; no firm D call. The V and J ends lost 4 bases and 10 bases respectively, with 26 bases between them. CDR3 size: 16 residues. Germline V CDR1 and CDR2: MNHEY, SVGEGT. The CDR3 is CASSLRKLDGLRIQYF. For the CDR3, the DNA is TGTGCCAGCAGTTTGAGGAAATTGGACGGTCTACGGATTCAGTACTTC.

The V and J genes are TRBV5-1 and TRBJ2-5; 7 positions agree with TRBD2. This CDR3 contains 14 residues. V trimming: 3 bases; J trimming: 1 base; junction bases outside the gene matches: 3. Germline loops: CDR1 SGHRS, CDR2 YFSETQ. CDR3: CASSWSGTQETQYF. The CDR3 DNA reads as TGCGCCAGCAGCTGGAGCGGGACCCAAGAGACCCAGTACTTC.

This clonotype was counted a few times. The rearrangement links TRBV14 to TRBJ2-1; 10 positions agree with TRBD2. The CDR3 covers 16 residues. V trimming: 4 bases; J trimming: 7 bases; junction bases outside the gene matches: 10. In germline, CDR1 is SGHDN, CDR2 FVKESK. This CDR3 reads CASSLPLAGKKNEQFF. The CDR3, as DNA: TGTGCCAGCAGCCTCCCACTAGCGGGAAAGAAGAATGAGCAGTTCTTC.

This clonotype came up many times. This rearrangement joins TRBV20-1 to TRBJ1-5; TRBD1 agrees at 8 bases. J was trimmed by 0 bases and V by 6 bases; bases with no gene match: 7. The germline V gene has CDR1 DFQATT and CDR2 SNEGSKA (reference sequence). This CDR3 has 15 residues. The CDR3 sequence: CSALQGGNSNQPQHF. The DNA of the CDR3 is TGCAGTGCCCTACAGGGGGGGAATAGCAATCAGCCCCAGCATTTT.

There are a few counts of this clonotype. J is TRBJ1-3 and V is TRBV12-3 or TRBV12-4; D is ambiguous. Trimming stripped 1 base from V and 3 bases from J, with 7 bases between. The CDR3 contains 14 residues. CDR3 bases: TGTGCCAGCAGTTTAGAGGTCTTTGGAAACACCATATATTTT. It yields the protein CASSLEVFGNTIYF.

The chain uses TRBV5-1 and TRBJ2-1, with 10 bases identical to TRBD2. The CDR3 is made up of 14 amino acids. The J segment lost 3 bases and the V segment lost 6 bases, leaving 3 bases of the junction unmatched. Germline V lookup: CDR1 SGHRS, CDR2 YFSETQ. The chain's CDR3 is CASTAGGSYNEQFF. CDR3 DNA: TGCGCCAGCACAGCGGGAGGGAGCTACAATGAGCAGTTCTTC.

The J gene is TRBJ2-7, the V gene TRBV13; D is perhaps TRBD2 (6 bases). The V end lost 2 bases, the J end lost 5 bases, and 16 bases lay between the germline ends. Germline lookup yields CDR1 PRHDT and CDR2 FYEKMQ (reference sequence). There are 15 residues in the CDR3. The CDR3 loop reads CASSLLAKSGDEQYF. CDR3 bases: TGTGCCAGCAGCTTATTAGCCAAATCGGGGGACGAGCAGTACTTC.

This clonotype was observed a few times. V usage is TRBV24-1 and J usage is TRBJ2-2, with 11 bases that match TRBD1. The CDR3 has 16 residues. Germline V gene data show CDR1 as KGHDR and CDR2 as SFDVKD. The trim removed 4 bases at V and 4 bases at J, leaving 4 bases unmatched. The CDR3 nucleotides are TGTGCCACCAGTGACGGGGACAGGGGGATCACCGGGGAGCTGTTTTTT. Its translation: CATSDGDRGITGELFF.

The chain joins TRBV6-2 or TRBV6-3 to TRBJ1-1; TRBD1 aligns across 8 bases. This CDR3 region has 17 residues. V was clipped by 4 bases and J by 3 bases; unmatched bases: 13. Germline CDR1 reads MNHEY; CDR2 reads SVGEGT. This CDR3 is CASSSNPWTGPDTEAFF. DNA of the CDR3: TGTGCCAGCAGTTCGAACCCGTGGACAGGGCCCGACACTGAAGCTTTCTTT.